Listed below are T cell receptor beta chains from one sample, sequenced in a study of T cell responses to AZD1222 COVID-19 vaccine. The repertoire was sequenced with immunoSEQ multiplex PCR; TCRdb's copy has only in-frame clones and lacks some. The table shows tens of thousands of clones, with 88% occurring only once. The sequencing used peripheral blood, collected on day 0 of AZD1222 vaccination. These receptors all stem from an adult in good health. Both conserved end residues are part of each CDR3. A D gene is named only where the DNA matches it firmly. Clone size is stated in some rows and not others, as once, few, many or a class when expanded.

d_gene	v_gene	abundance	j_gene	CDR3nt	CDR3aa
-	TRBV6-1	-	TRBJ1-5	TGTGCCAGCAGTGAAGCCTCAGGGGTCAGCAATCAGCCCCAGCATTTT	CASSEASGVSNQPQHF
-	TRBV7-8	few	TRBJ1-1	TGTGCCAGCAGCCCACTGGTAGGACTGCGAACGGCTTTCTTT	CASSPLVGLRTAFF
TRBD2	TRBV5-1	few	TRBJ2-7	TGCGCCAGCAGCTTCGGGCTAGCGGGGGGGCGTGAGCAGTACTTC	CASSFGLAGGREQYF
-	TRBV11-2	-	TRBJ2-1	TGTGCCAGCAGCTTAGTGGGTTTAGCGGCTGGTTATGAGCAGTTCTTC	CASSLVGLAAGYEQFF
-	TRBV19	-	TRBJ2-7	TGTGCCAGTAGTCCCTGGGACACCGGGGGGGAGCAGTACTTC	CASSPWDTGGEQYF
TRBD1	TRBV28	-	TRBJ1-6	TGTGCCACAGGGGGTTCCTATAATTCACCCCTCCACTTT	CATGGSYNSPLHF
TRBD1	TRBV5-1	-	TRBJ1-1	TGCGCCAGCAGCCGTGGGGGACAGGGGGAAGCTTTCTTT	CASSRGGQGEAFF
TRBD1	TRBV6-5	-	TRBJ1-5	TGTGCCAGCAGTAAGGGACAGTCGAGCAATCAGCCCCAGCATTTT	CASSKGQSSNQPQHF
TRBD1	TRBV5-1	-	TRBJ2-2	TGCGCCAGCAGCTTGGCCGGGACAGGGGGCACCGGGGAGCTGTTTTTT	CASSLAGTGGTGELFF
-	TRBV19	-	TRBJ1-1	TGTGCCAGTAGTATGGGCCGGAACACTGAAGCTTTCTTT	CASSMGRNTEAFF
-	TRBV9	few	TRBJ1-2	TGTGCCAGCAGCGTTCACCAGGGAAGTAACTATGGCTACACCTTC	CASSVHQGSNYGYTF
-	TRBV28	-	TRBJ2-1	TGTGCCAGCAGTTTGTCACTCTCAGGCAATGGGCAGTTCTTC	CASSLSLSGNGQFF
TRBD1	TRBV6-5	-	TRBJ1-2	TGTGCCAGCAGTTACGGGACAGGGTGGGACTATGGCTACACCTTC	CASSYGTGWDYGYTF
-	TRBV7-3	once	TRBJ2-3	TGTGCCAGCAGCCCGGGGGTGACGGCAGATACGCAGTATTTT	CASSPGVTADTQYF
TRBD2	TRBV23-1	-	TRBJ2-1	TGCGCCAGCATCCAAGCCAGGCGGGGGGACAATGAGCAGTTCTTC	CASIQARRGDNEQFF
-	TRBV5-1	once	TRBJ1-6	TGCGCCAGCAGCTTGGAGGGGAGAACTGGTTCACCCCTCCACTTT	CASSLEGRTGSPLHF
-	TRBV28	-	TRBJ2-7	TGTGCCACCAACAGTTTACGGGGTTTTGTCTACGAGCAGTACTTC	CATNSLRGFVYEQYF
TRBD1	TRBV5-4	few	TRBJ1-2	TGTGCCAGCAGCTCGCTGGACAGGGTCCCTCATGGCTACACCTTC	CASSSLDRVPHGYTF
-	TRBV7-6	-	TRBJ1-2	TGTGCCAGCAGCTCCGGTGGAGGCTACACCTTC	CASSSGGGYTF
-	TRBV5-1	-	TRBJ2-3	TGCGCCAGCAGCTTGGGGGGGACCGACGGGGATACGCAGTATTTT	CASSLGGTDGDTQYF
-	TRBV13	-	TRBJ1-5	TGTGCCAGCAGCTTAGGATTTGGAAAGAGGCAGCCCCAGCATTTT	CASSLGFGKRQPQHF
-	TRBV20-1	-	TRBJ2-2	TGCAGTGCTAGTAGGGGGGCCCCCGGGGAGCTGTTTTTT	CSASRGAPGELFF
-	TRBV5-1	-	TRBJ2-5	TGCGCCAGCAGCCGGGAAGTAGAGACCCAGTACTTC	CASSREVETQYF
-	TRBV6-5	-	TRBJ2-5	TGTGCCAGCTTCGGGTTCCAGAAGAAAGAGACCCAGTACTTC	CASFGFQKKETQYF
TRBD1	TRBV3-1/TRBV3-2	few	TRBJ2-7	TGTGCCAGCACCCCCGACAGGGGGCGGTCCTCCTACGAGCAGTACTTC	CASTPDRGRSSYEQYF
-	TRBV4-1	-	TRBJ1-6	TGCGCCAGCAGCCAAGAGGCGGCTGGTGAGGAACCCCTCCACTTT	CASSQEAAGEEPLHF
TRBD1	TRBV5-5	-	TRBJ2-7	TGTGCCAGCAGCCTCGGGACAGGGGCCTACGAGCAGTACTTC	CASSLGTGAYEQYF
-	TRBV3-1/TRBV3-2	few	TRBJ1-6	TGTGCCAGCAGCCAAGAACGGAATTCACCCCTCCACTTT	CASSQERNSPLHF
-	TRBV7-2	-	TRBJ1-5	TGTGCCAGCAGCTTATTCTCAGCCCCTTCGTCGGGACAGCCCCAGCATTTT	CASSLFSAPSSGQPQHF
-	TRBV6-5	-	TRBJ1-6	TGTGCCAGCAGTTACTCGGGCACTCTTAATTCACCCCTCCACTTT	CASSYSGTLNSPLHF
TRBD2	TRBV6-6	-	TRBJ2-1	TGTGCCAGCTGGCTAGCGGGGAGGGATAATGAGCAGTTCTTC	CASWLAGRDNEQFF
TRBD1	TRBV19	-	TRBJ1-1	TGTGCCAGTAGCGACAGGGACAGGATGAACACTGAAGCTTTCTTT	CASSDRDRMNTEAFF
-	TRBV19	once	TRBJ1-6	TGTGCCAGCAAGGGACCGGGGTCACCCCTCCACTTT	CASKGPGSPLHF
TRBD1	TRBV28	-	TRBJ2-7	TGTGCCAGCAGCCGCCGGGACAGGGGTATGTCCTACGAGCAGTACTTC	CASSRRDRGMSYEQYF
-	TRBV5-4	-	TRBJ1-2	TGTGCCAGCAGCGACAGATTAAACTATGGCTACACCTTC	CASSDRLNYGYTF
-	TRBV15	-	TRBJ2-7	TGTGCCACCAGCAGAGATAGAATCGCCGGGGGAGCTGTGCGCGAGCAGTACTTC	CATSRDRIAGGAVREQYF
-	TRBV4-3	-	TRBJ1-6	TGCGCCAGCAGCCAACTCGATTCACCCCTCCACTTT	CASSQLDSPLHF
TRBD1	TRBV24-1	once	TRBJ2-5	TGTGCCACCGGTGAAACAGGGGTGAGCCAAGAGACCCAGTACTTC	CATGETGVSQETQYF
TRBD1	TRBV9	-	TRBJ1-2	TGTGCCAGCAGCGAGACAGGGGGCTTAAACTATGGCTACACCTTC	CASSETGGLNYGYTF
TRBD2	TRBV5-1	-	TRBJ2-5	TGCGCCAGCAGCCCGGGGACTAGCGGGGAAGAGACCCAGTACTTC	CASSPGTSGEETQYF
-	TRBV5-5	once	TRBJ2-3	TGTGCCAGCAGCCAGGACGGTACTAGCACAGATACGCAGTATTTT	CASSQDGTSTDTQYF
-	TRBV4-1	-	TRBJ2-5	TGCGCCAGCAGCCAGAACCCGCCCCAAGAGACCCAGTACTTC	CASSQNPPQETQYF
-	TRBV19	-	TRBJ1-4	TGTGCCAGTAGTATACGCGGGCAGGGTGAAAAACTGTTTTTT	CASSIRGQGEKLFF
TRBD1	TRBV5-4	-	TRBJ2-1	TGTGCCAGCAGCTCCCGGGACAGGGTGGACAATGAGCAGTTCTTC	CASSSRDRVDNEQFF
-	TRBV5-1	-	TRBJ2-5	TGCGCCAGCAGCTTGGAGGTGGGGACACCCGACAGGGAGACCCAGTACTTC	CASSLEVGTPDRETQYF
-	TRBV11-2	-	TRBJ2-5	TGTGCCAGCAGCTTAGCTGGACGGAGGACCCAGTACTTC	CASSLAGRRTQYF
-	TRBV28	-	TRBJ1-2	TGTGCCAGCAGACTGGGCACAAATAACTATGGCTACACCTTC	CASRLGTNNYGYTF
-	TRBV9	-	TRBJ2-2	TGTGCCAGCAGCGCCGGGGGTGTGGCGGCCGGGGAGCTGTTTTTT	CASSAGGVAAGELFF
TRBD1	TRBV6-2/TRBV6-3	-	TRBJ2-7	TGTGCCAGCAGTTACCGGACAGGGGGCTCCTACGAGCAGTACTTC	CASSYRTGGSYEQYF
TRBD1	TRBV4-1	-	TRBJ2-7	TGCGCCAGCAGCCAGTCCGGGGGGACAGGGGCATCCTACGAGCAGTACTTC	CASSQSGGTGASYEQYF
-	TRBV10-3	once	TRBJ2-6	TGTGCCATCAGTGTCGGGGAGGCCTCTGGGGCCAACGTCCTGACTTTC	CAISVGEASGANVLTF
TRBD1	TRBV27	-	TRBJ1-1	TGTGCCAGCAGTGCGGGACAGGCTGGCACTGAAGCTTTCTTT	CASSAGQAGTEAFF
-	TRBV6-5	-	TRBJ1-1	TGTGCCAGCAGTTACGCCAGTTGGGGCTCTGAAGCTTTCTTT	CASSYASWGSEAFF
-	TRBV12-3/TRBV12-4	-	TRBJ2-7	TGTGCCAGCAGTCTGGGCCCCGAGCAGTACTTC	CASSLGPEQYF
TRBD2	TRBV6-2/TRBV6-3	-	TRBJ2-3	TGTGCCAGCAGTTCCTCGCGACTAGCGGGGGGAATCACAGATACGCAGTATTTT	CASSSSRLAGGITDTQYF